Reported below is one TCR beta chain. There are many counts of this clonotype. The antigen it recognizes is unknown. Per-base quality was not reported, and no clone a single base away is much larger than it. This record comes from a study of T cells in Graves' hyperthyroidism and ophthalmopathy (dated 2019 in TCRdb). Concerning the study at large: Peripheral blood was sampled at the time of initial diagnosis, prior to any treatment. To identify distinguishing TCR V-J signatures, a discovery cohort of about 95 patients was used, comprising approximately 40 with Graves' ophthalmopathy and roughly 60 with stable Graves' hyperthyroidism. Whether ophthalmopathy could be predicted prospectively was tested in an independent validation cohort made up of under 20 hyperthyroidism patients plus 17 patients who later progressed to ophthalmopathy. The roughly 99 discovery patients were divided at random into training and test sets in a 7:3 ratio. In addition, the study compared T-cell repertoires in thyroid tissue and in blood from 6 or 7 Graves' hyperthyroidism patients. After sampling, hyperthyroidism patients received methimazole starting at 30 mg daily, and ophthalmopathy patients received high-dose intravenous methylprednisolone. According to the paper, TCR Vbeta CDR3 sequencing was carried out on over 130 peripheral blood samples, which came from fewer than 50 ophthalmopathy, around 75 hyperthyroidism and about 17 progressor patients. The investigation overall reported the following: Sample size was not statistically predetermined, and investigators were not blinded to group allocation. In validation, progression to ophthalmopathy was predicted by the model with roughly 71% sensitivity and 72% to 85% specificity, a median of approximately 7.1 months before onset. A model built on a 13 V-J signature distinguished ophthalmopathy from stable hyperthyroidism, reaching around 90% sensitivity and about 81% specificity in cross-validation and 80%/75% in testing. Most expanded thyroid clonotypes (frequency above 0.001) were also detected in blood, suggesting blood repertoires may reflect thyroid immune responses.

The TCR beta CDR3 regions were amplified from the RNA transcripts. A first-round RT-PCR of the TCR CDR3 used the HTBI primer set with the Qiagen OneStep RT-PCR kit. Libraries were constructed in a second round of multiplex PCR, after which size selection and purification were performed. Libraries were sequenced paired-end with 100 bp reads on an Illumina HiSeq2000. In the authors' own workflow: SOAPnuke was used to process the raw data, with reads discarded if the reads contained adapters or uncalled bases, had a mean Phred below 15, or lacked an exact constant-primer or identifier match. COPE v1.2.5 was used to merge the high-quality paired reads, and each unique nucleotide sequence was defined as a clonotype. MiTCR v1.1 was used to align clonotypes to the IMGT TRBV, TRBD and TRBJ reference segments. The analysis was restricted to V-J combinations with a frequency above 0.0001, which together covered about 99% of the repertoires. A TCS score was defined as the ratio of F50 (clonal expansion) to E x V (chaos), with BLOSUM62-based TCRdist applied between CDR3 peptides within each V-J. Welch's t-statistics and random forest reduced just over 500 V-J features to roughly 13, which were used in a naive Bayes classifier (R e1071). Starting from the raw public reads, TCRdb applied fastp trimming at Q25, assembled clones with MiXCR and retained in-frame beta chains. A single entry per CDR3 protein holds the most common genes and DNA from its merged rows. The V and J calls follow TCRdb's processing rather than the paper's. Within this sample are 95,000 to 100,000 distinct CDR3 sequences, with roughly half of them counted one time only. The ten largest make up 25% to 30% of the sample.

Stable Graves' hyperthyroidism was defined as no progression to ophthalmopathy during 18 months of follow-up. Hyperthyroidism patients were aged 18 to 65 years and newly diagnosed, with disease duration of less than 2 months. Patients with uncontrolled infections, other autoimmune diseases, pregnancy or lactation were excluded. Diagnoses were established on the basis of clinical symptoms, serum thyroxine and TRAb, thyroid ultrasound, and orbital computed tomography. Ficoll-Paque density gradient centrifugation was used to isolate PBMCs from under 11 ml of fresh peripheral blood. Trizol reagent was used to extract total RNA, and RNA quality was then checked on an Agilent 2100 Bioanalyzer. Including the terminal cysteine and phenylalanine, the CDR3 comprises 14 residues. The kept DNA is CDR3 alone, 42 bases in frame from the first base. CDR1 and CDR2 are read off the germline V gene as LGHNA and YNFKEQ. Relative to germline, V is 2 bases shorter and J is 3 bases shorter, with 8 bases between their ends.

This chain joins TRBV4-2 to TRBJ2-1; no D segment can be confidently identified. Sample: blood. This TCR derives from a woman between 40 and 50 years old with Graves' hyperthyroidism. The nucleotide sequence is given as TGTGCCAGCAGCCAAATTGGGGACTACAATGAGCAGTTCTTC. The resulting protein is CASSQIGDYNEQFF.